A selection of T cell receptor beta chains follows, all from one sample in a study of early T cells in non-severe SARS-CoV-2 infection. TCRdb ran MiXCR on the 5' RACE reads and lists one entry per CDR3 protein. This table has about 79,000 distinct CDR3 sequences, approximately 10% appearing once. The sample comprised whole blood. These receptors all come from an adult who was a healthcare worker with PCR-confirmed SARS-CoV-2 infection or an uninfected control (not recorded which). Both conserved end residues are part of each CDR3. Expanded clones are given a class, and other clones once, few, many or no size at all.

cdr3_aa: CAISGPPSGGTSEDDTQYF
j_call: TRBJ2-3
v_call: TRBV10-3
clone_size: few

cdr3_aa: CASSLPVAGGSTDTQYF
j_call: TRBJ2-3
v_call: TRBV7-2
clone_size: many

cdr3_aa: CSVKRESTDTQYF
j_call: TRBJ2-3
v_call: TRBV20-1
clone_size: -

cdr3_aa: CASSGFRHRDREFEYVAFF
j_call: TRBJ1-1
v_call: TRBV7-9
clone_size: -

cdr3_aa: CASSDDRGYEQYF
j_call: TRBJ2-7
v_call: TRBV6-1
clone_size: few

cdr3_aa: CASSPRGAGAVTDTQYF
j_call: TRBJ2-3
v_call: TRBV7-9
clone_size: -

cdr3_aa: CASKAANRGPTDTQYF
j_call: TRBJ2-3
v_call: TRBV5-1
clone_size: -

cdr3_aa: CASSSRTGGETQYF
j_call: TRBJ2-5
v_call: TRBV11-2
clone_size: few

cdr3_aa: CASLLGGATEAFF
j_call: TRBJ1-1
v_call: TRBV12-3/TRBV12-4
clone_size: -

cdr3_aa: CASSISSLPDGLAKNIQYF
j_call: TRBJ2-4
v_call: TRBV19
clone_size: once

cdr3_aa: CASGRLDSSYNEQFF
j_call: TRBJ2-1
v_call: TRBV19
clone_size: -

cdr3_aa: CASSRGQGGNEQFF
j_call: TRBJ2-1
v_call: TRBV12-3/TRBV12-4
clone_size: few

cdr3_aa: CASSDGGADGYTF
j_call: TRBJ1-2
v_call: TRBV12-3/TRBV12-4
clone_size: many

cdr3_aa: CASSHREDTQYF
j_call: TRBJ2-3
v_call: TRBV7-6
clone_size: -

cdr3_aa: CASSPDRNTGELFF
j_call: TRBJ2-2
v_call: TRBV7-3
clone_size: many

cdr3_aa: CASSETAGTGELFF
j_call: TRBJ2-2
v_call: TRBV25-1
clone_size: few

cdr3_aa: CASSYSGMSGANVLTF
j_call: TRBJ2-6
v_call: TRBV6-5
clone_size: few

cdr3_aa: CASSGQGVPDQPQHF
j_call: TRBJ1-5
v_call: TRBV6-6
clone_size: few

cdr3_aa: CASSQSIDSSYEQYF
j_call: TRBJ2-7
v_call: TRBV16
clone_size: -

cdr3_aa: CASSLLGRGTNQPQHF
j_call: TRBJ1-5
v_call: TRBV7-6
clone_size: -

cdr3_aa: CASSLPKGTLYEQYF
j_call: TRBJ2-7
v_call: TRBV5-8
clone_size: few

cdr3_aa: CASRGTGGNQPQHF
j_call: TRBJ1-5
v_call: TRBV19
clone_size: -

cdr3_aa: CSAPTSGSTDTQYF
j_call: TRBJ2-3
v_call: TRBV20-1
clone_size: -

cdr3_aa: CASSLFNEQFF
j_call: TRBJ2-1
v_call: TRBV7-2
clone_size: -

cdr3_aa: CSAHRTGSSYEQYF
j_call: TRBJ2-7
v_call: TRBV20-1
clone_size: -

cdr3_aa: CASSQTRETQYF
j_call: TRBJ2-5
v_call: TRBV7-2
clone_size: few

cdr3_aa: CASSPGLAGGHNTGELFF
j_call: TRBJ2-2
v_call: TRBV6-2/TRBV6-3
clone_size: few